What follows describes a single T cell receptor (beta chain). Recruits, aged about 18 to 89 years, lived in approximately 26 US areas. Donors of Cohort 3 who recovered were those that had two negative PCRs, clearance, or symptom resolution. This record comes from a study of blood T cell repertoires in COVID-19. Turning to the study itself: T cells, B-cell-depleted T cells, or PBMCs provided the cDNA or gDNA that served as material.

Source study methods: Reference gene primers were amplified, and this amplification served to estimate nucleated cell counts. Measured with immunoSEQ multiplex PCR; TCRdb has only the in-frame clones, and not every one. Clone size and V and J calls were adopted from that table, with D and trimming inferred from the DNA. The sample holds about 290,000 clones, under 90% seen once. CDR3 length equals 15 residues. The V end lost 2 bases, the J end lost 1 base, and 12 bases lay between the germline ends. Germline V gene data show CDR1 as SGHRS and CDR2 as YFSETQ. The clonotype originates from a woman aged 40 to 50 who had recovered from COVID-19. This chain joins TRBV5-1 and TRBJ1-1; D remains ambiguous. Sample: PBMCs or T cells enriched from blood (not recorded which). The DNA of the CDR3 is TGCGCCAGCAGCTTAATCCTCTCGTCGAACACTGAAGCTTTCTTT. As protein: CASSLILSSNTEAFF.